This T cell receptor (beta chain) comes out of a study of CD8+CD57+ T cells in acquired aplastic anemia. Across the whole study: Sorting CD4+ and CD8+ cells gave DNA averaging roughly 3.5 ug. Roughly 9.9 million reads, on average, were obtained for CD4+ cells from healthy donors.

Genomic DNA acted as the template from which TCR beta VDJ combination and CDR3 sequence profiling were carried out. TCRdb re-called the reads with MiXCR, one entry per CDR3 protein. The sample includes 200,000 to 250,000 distinct CDR3 sequences, around 32% of them seen just once. Germline V gene lookup returns CDR1 MNHEY and CDR2 SVGEGT. The CDR3 spans 13 residues. Trimming removed 8 bases from V and 7 bases from J, with 14 bases in between. Whole-study results and caveats: Found in both controls and patients were around 29 CD8+ CDR3 sequences. Patients showed no significant difference from controls in CD8+ Simpson's diversity.

For this clonotype: Its antigen remains unknown.

What was sequenced was sorted CD4+, CD8+, or CD8+CD57+ T cells (not recorded which) from PBMCs. The sequence came from a human donor in good health, serving as a control. V gene TRBV6-2 or TRBV6-3 combines with J gene TRBJ2-2; no firm D call. The CDR3 loop is CASSNPSVGELFF. The CDR3 region has the DNA TGTGCCAGCTCGAACCCCTCGGTCGGGGAGCTGTTTTTT.